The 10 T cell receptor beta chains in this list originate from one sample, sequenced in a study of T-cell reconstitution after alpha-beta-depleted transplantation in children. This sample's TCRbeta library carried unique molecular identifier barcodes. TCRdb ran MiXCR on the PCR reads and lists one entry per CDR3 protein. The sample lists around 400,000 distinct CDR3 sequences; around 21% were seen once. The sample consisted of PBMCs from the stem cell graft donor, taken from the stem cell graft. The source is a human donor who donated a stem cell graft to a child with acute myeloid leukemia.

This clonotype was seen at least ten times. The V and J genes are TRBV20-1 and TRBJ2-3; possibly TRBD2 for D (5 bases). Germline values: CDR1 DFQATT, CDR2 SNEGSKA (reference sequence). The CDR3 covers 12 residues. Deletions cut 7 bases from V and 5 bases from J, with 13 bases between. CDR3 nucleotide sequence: TGCAGTGTCCTACCGGGAATAGATACGCAGTATTTT. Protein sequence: CSVLPGIDTQYF.

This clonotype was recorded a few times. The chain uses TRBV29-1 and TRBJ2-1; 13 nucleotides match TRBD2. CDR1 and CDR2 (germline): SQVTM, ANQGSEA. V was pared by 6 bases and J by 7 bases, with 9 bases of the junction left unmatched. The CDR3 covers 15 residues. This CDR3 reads CSVPGLAGEMNEQFF. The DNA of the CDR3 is TGCAGCGTCCCCGGACTAGCGGGAGAGATGAATGAGCAGTTCTTC.

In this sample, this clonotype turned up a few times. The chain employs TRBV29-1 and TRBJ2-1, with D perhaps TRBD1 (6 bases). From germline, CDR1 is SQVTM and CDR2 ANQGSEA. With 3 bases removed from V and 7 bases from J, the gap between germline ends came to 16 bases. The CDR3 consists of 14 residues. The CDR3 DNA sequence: TGCAGCGTTGATCGGCTCGGACAGTTAAATGAGCAGTTCTTC. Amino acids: CSVDRLGQLNEQFF.

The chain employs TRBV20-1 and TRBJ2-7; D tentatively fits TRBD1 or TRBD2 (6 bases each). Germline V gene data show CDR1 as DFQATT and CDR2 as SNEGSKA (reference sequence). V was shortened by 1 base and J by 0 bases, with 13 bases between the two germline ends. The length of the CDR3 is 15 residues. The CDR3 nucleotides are TGCAGTGCTAGAGGGGGGGCCCCTCACTCCTACGAGCAGTACTTC. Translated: CSARGGAPHSYEQYF.

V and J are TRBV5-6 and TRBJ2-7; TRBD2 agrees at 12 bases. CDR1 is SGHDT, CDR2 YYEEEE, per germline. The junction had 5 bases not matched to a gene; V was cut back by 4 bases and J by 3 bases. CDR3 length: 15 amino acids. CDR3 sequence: CASSRLAGASYEQYF. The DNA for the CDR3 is TGTGCCAGCAGCCGACTAGCGGGAGCAAGCTACGAGCAGTACTTC.

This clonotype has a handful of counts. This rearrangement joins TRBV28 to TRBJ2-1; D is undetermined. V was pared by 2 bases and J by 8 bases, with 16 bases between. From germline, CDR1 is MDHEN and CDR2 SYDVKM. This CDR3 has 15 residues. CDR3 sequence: CASSLLASDSDEQFF. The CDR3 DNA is TGTGCCAGCAGTTTACTGGCATCGGATTCGGATGAGCAGTTCTTC.

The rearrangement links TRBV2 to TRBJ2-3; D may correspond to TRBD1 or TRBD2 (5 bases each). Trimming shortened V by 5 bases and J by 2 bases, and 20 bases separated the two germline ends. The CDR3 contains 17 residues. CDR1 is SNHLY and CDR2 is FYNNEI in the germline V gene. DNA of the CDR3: TGTGCCAGCAGTCGGGCGGTGGGACGTGGAGCCACAGATACGCAGTATTTT. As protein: CASSRAVGRGATDTQYF.

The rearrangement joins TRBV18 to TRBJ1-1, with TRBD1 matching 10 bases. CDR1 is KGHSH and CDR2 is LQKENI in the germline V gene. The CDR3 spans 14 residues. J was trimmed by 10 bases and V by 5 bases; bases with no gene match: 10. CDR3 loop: CASSDSGTGVVAFF. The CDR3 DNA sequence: TGTGCCAGCTCAGATTCCGGGACAGGGGTAGTAGCTTTCTTT.

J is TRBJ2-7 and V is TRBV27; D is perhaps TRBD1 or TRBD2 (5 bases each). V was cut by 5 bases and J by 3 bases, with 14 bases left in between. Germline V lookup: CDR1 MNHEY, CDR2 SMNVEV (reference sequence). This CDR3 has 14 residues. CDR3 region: CASSNPGALYEQYF. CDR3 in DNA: TGTGCCAGCAGTAATCCCGGGGCCCTCTACGAGCAGTACTTC.

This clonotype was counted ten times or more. The CDR3 here is CASRDGQGGSSGTYEQYF. Written as DNA, the CDR3 is TGTGCCAGCAGGGACGGACAGGGGGGATCCAGCGGAACCTACGAGCAGTACTTC. The rearrangement links TRBV6-2 or TRBV6-3 to TRBJ2-7; the match to TRBD1 covers 10 bases. J lost 2 bases, V lost 6 bases, and 16 bases had no gene match. CDR1 and CDR2 (germline): MNHEY, SVGEGT. The CDR3 runs to 18 residues.